This T cell receptor beta chain was sequenced during a study of shared clonotypes between healthy human individuals (TCRdb year 2020). Broadly, across the study: Three men and a couple of women, aged 18 to 49 years, made up the cohort. For each donor, CD4 naive and CD4 memory were each given three plates, CD8 naive was given two plates, and CD8 memory was given one plate. The study deeply sequenced blood TCR repertoires of five healthy adults to estimate repertoire size and the extent of clonotype sharing between individuals. Libraries were prepared and TCR repertoires were sequenced by different laboratories using diverse techniques, in order to increase sequencing depth and limit assay-specific biases. Between about 0.9 and 10 billion PBMCs per donor were obtained by leukapheresis. General conclusions and limits of the study: The small number of donors limited the genetic and exposure-history diversity represented. Across a few donors, roughly 5% of naive CD4, approximately 4% of naive CD8, roughly 2.3% of memory CD4, and roughly 0.4% of memory CD8 clonotypes were shared. Pairwise subsampling indicated that sequencing depth was expected to affect the degree of clonotype sharing among donors. Even with the large sequencing depth, rarefaction of the sorted-subset datasets indicated that sequencing was incomplete. Compared with non-shared clonotypes, the clonotypes found in all four sorted-subset donors had higher generation probabilities. Naive subsets generally had larger estimated clonotype richness than memory subsets. Sampling was restricted to blood, and TCR repertoires in tissue are likely to differ from TCR repertoires in blood.

Notes on this clone: Its antigen remains undetermined. The record has no base qualities; no much larger clone is one base away.

CD8 naive samples were obtained by positive selection for CCR7 among CD45RO-negative cells, yielding a CD45RA+CCR7+ population from which TemRA cells were excluded. The donors were healthy, HIV-negative adults who had no recently reported acute infections or vaccinations. Every donor was a Caucasian adult living in Nashville, Tennessee, USA. Blood was collected by leukapheresis, and PBMCs were isolated by Ficoll-Histopaque density gradient centrifugation and then cryopreserved in liquid nitrogen vapor phase. Analytical flow cytometry was used to check the purity and quantity of each magnetically sorted T cell population. Each sorted fraction had its genomic DNA isolated and then quantified by UV absorbance on a Nanodrop 2000c. TCR CDR3 regions were amplified from genomic DNA by multiplex PCR using the deep immunoSEQ assay. For each cell subset, the extracted genomic DNA was distributed evenly across all wells of several immunoSEQ 96-well plates, and each plate served as one replicate. Each replicate PCR for sorted subsets received about 180 ng genomic DNA, equal to about 30,000 T cell genomes. Purified libraries were measured with a Qubit 3.0 fluorometer, size-checked on a Bioanalyzer 2100, and measured again with the KAPA Library Quantification kit. Every immunoSEQ 96-well plate was sequenced on a separate single-read 150-cycle Illumina NextSeq 550 flow cell. As for how the authors treated the data: Because only junctional sequences without quality scores were contained in the immunoSEQ output, filtering matching that applied to full-length reads could not be performed. To assign V/J genes and CDR3, sequences were annotated against IMGT germline references using PyIR, a Python wrapper for IgBLAST v1.9. Reads were removed for weak V/J assignments (E-value above 1e-6), missing CDR3, stop codons, out-of-frame junctions, or ambiguous translated residues. V3J clonotypes were defined by identical inferred V gene, J gene, and CDR3 amino acid sequence. Percentage overlap between repertoires was computed as shared unique clonotypes divided by the size of the smaller repertoire. RTK rarefaction, the Chao1 estimator, and Recon v2.1 estimates of unobserved clonotypes were used to assess repertoire richness. Generation probabilities for all TCRbeta clonotypes obtained by the gDNA method from a few donors were computed using OLGA. TCRdb stores this immuneACCESS table with in-frame sequences only. Part of the clones is absent; in the studies checked, under half of the shortfall reflects unresolved V genes, and no reason is known for the rest. The V and J calls and clone size were taken over from that table, and D and trimming were inferred from the DNA. The sample table shows about 1,800,000 clones, and approximately 94% are seen once. Under 1.5% of the sample lies in the top ten.

The CDR3 runs 15 amino acids, cysteine and phenylalanine included. The kept DNA is CDR3 alone, 45 bases in frame from the first base. The germline ends are 17 bases apart after V is trimmed by 4 bases and J by 4 bases. The germline V gene encodes CDR1 SGHVS and CDR2 FQNEAQ. Material: naive CD8+ T cells sorted from blood. The meaning of the sample's cell subset or site label: CD45RA+CCR7+. The rearrangement joined TRBV7-8 to TRBJ2-7; the D call could be TRBD1 or TRBD2, with each sharing 5 bases. This sequence was found in a man aged 18 to 29 in good health. The sequence in DNA is TGTGCCAGCAGCTCTCCCCGGGACCTAGAATACGAGCAGTACTTC. This is translated as CASSSPRDLEYEQYF.